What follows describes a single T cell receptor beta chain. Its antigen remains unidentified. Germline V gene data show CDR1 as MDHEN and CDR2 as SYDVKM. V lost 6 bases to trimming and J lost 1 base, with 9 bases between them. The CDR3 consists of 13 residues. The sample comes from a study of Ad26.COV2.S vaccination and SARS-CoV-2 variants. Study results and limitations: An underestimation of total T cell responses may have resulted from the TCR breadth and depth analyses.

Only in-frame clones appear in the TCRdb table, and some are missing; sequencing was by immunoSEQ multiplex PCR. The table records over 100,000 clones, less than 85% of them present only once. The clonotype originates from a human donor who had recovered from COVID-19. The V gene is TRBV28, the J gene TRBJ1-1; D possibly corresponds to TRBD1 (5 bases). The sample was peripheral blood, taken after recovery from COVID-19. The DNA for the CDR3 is TGTGCCAGCAGCCGGGGGGGGAACACTGAAGCTTTCTTT. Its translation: CASSRGGNTEAFF.